What follows are 10 T cell receptor beta chains derived from one specimen sequenced in a study of shared clonotypes between healthy human individuals. Assay used: immunoSEQ multiplex PCR; TCRdb lists only in-frame clones, some missing. The sample lists 2.3 million or so clones, 90% to 95% occurring once. What was sequenced was naive CD4+ T cells from PBMCs. As for subset: CD45RA+ positively selected. Source of these receptors: a man younger than 35 in good health. Some clones in this sample may be carry-over from other donors' samples.

The rearrangement uses TRBV5-1 and TRBJ2-2; the match to TRBD2 covers 13 bases. V lost 4 bases, J lost 7 bases, and 10 bases stayed unmatched. Germline V CDR1 and CDR2: SGHRS, YFSETQ. This CDR3 has 17 amino acids. CDR3 DNA: TGCGCCAGCAGCACCGGACTAGCGGGAGAAGGTGGCGGGGAGCTGTTTTTT. Translating gives CASSTGLAGEGGGELFF.

The chain links TRBV5-4 to TRBJ2-1; 7 bases fit TRBD2. V was pared by 4 bases and J by 1 base, with 8 bases of the junction left unmatched. The CDR3 spans 16 residues. Germline V CDR1 and CDR2: SGHNT, YYREEE (reference sequence). Written as DNA, the CDR3 is TGTGCCAGCAGCCCGAGCGGGGCCCTTTCCTACAATGAGCAGTTCTTC. This gives the protein CASSPSGALSYNEQFF.

The chain carries TRBV28 and TRBJ2-7, with TRBD1 matching over 9 bases. J gave up 1 base and V 7 bases, and 8 bases lay outside the gene matches. Looked up from germline, CDR1 is MDHEN and CDR2 is SYDVKM. The CDR3 extends over 15 amino acids. CDR3 nucleotide sequence: TGTGCCAGCACCGCGGTAGGACAGGGGTCCTACGAGCAGTACTTC. This codes for CASTAVGQGSYEQYF.

The chain uses TRBV27 and TRBJ2-7; 9 nucleotides align to TRBD2. V lost 2 bases, J lost 2 bases, and 4 bases stayed unmatched. Germline CDR1 reads MNHEY; CDR2 reads SMNVEV (reference sequence). There are 15 residues in the CDR3. CDR3 sequence (DNA): TGTGCCAGCAGTTTACTAGCGGGACTGGCCTACGAGCAGTACTTC. It encodes CASSLLAGLAYEQYF.

J is TRBJ2-7 and V is TRBV27; TRBD2 aligns across 11 bases. The CDR3 sequence is 15 residues long. Germline V gene sequence: CDR1 MNHEY, CDR2 SMNVEV (reference sequence). V shed 5 bases, J shed 3 bases, and the junction held 6 bases outside the gene matches. The CDR3 DNA sequence: TGTGCCAGCAGTCCGCTAGCGGGAGGCTTCTACGAGCAGTACTTC. Encoded protein: CASSPLAGGFYEQYF.

This clone appeared a single time. The chain has TRBV5-3 and TRBJ1-2; TRBD1 agrees at 7 bases. TRBV5-3 is filed as an ORF, its function uncertain. The CDR3 loop spans 13 amino acids. The ends lost 3 bases at V and 11 bases at J; junction bases unmatched: 10. The CDR3 reads CARSSRQGFIYTF. CDR3 nucleotides: TGTGCCAGAAGCTCGAGACAGGGTTTTATTTACACCTTC.

The chain uses TRBV30 and TRBJ2-5; D might be TRBD1 or TRBD2, each matching 5 bases. The CDR3 loop spans 13 amino acids. V shed 5 bases and J shed 5 bases, with 15 bases lying between them. Germline values: CDR1 GTSNPN, CDR2 SVGIG (reference sequence). The CDR3 DNA reads TGTGCCTGGGAGCCCGGGGCGCGGGAGACCCAGTACTTC. This sequence encodes CAWEPGARETQYF.

The gene calls are TRBV5-1 and TRBJ2-1; 8 positions match TRBD2. Germline V gene data show CDR1 as SGHRS and CDR2 as YFSETQ. The CDR3 is 15 amino acids. The junction had 8 bases not matched to a gene; V was cut back by 4 bases and J by 5 bases. The CDR3 protein is CASSGVAGPDNEQFF. The CDR3 DNA is TGCGCCAGCAGCGGAGTAGCGGGACCCGACAATGAGCAGTTCTTC.

This chain joins TRBV7-3 and TRBJ2-1; either TRBD1 or TRBD2 may fit D (5 bases each). Germline CDR1 and CDR2: SGHTA and FQGTGA. Trimming shortened V by 2 bases and J by 6 bases, and 14 bases separated the two germline ends. The CDR3 runs to 15 residues. The CDR3 here is CASSLAPGRGNEQFF. CDR3 coding DNA: TGTGCCAGCAGCTTAGCTCCGGGACGCGGCAATGAGCAGTTCTTC.

J is TRBJ2-7 and V is TRBV28, with TRBD1 as a possible D gene (5 bases). The CDR3 consists of 14 residues. The V end lost 2 bases, the J end lost 4 bases, and 12 bases lay between the germline ends. CDR1 and CDR2 from the germline V gene are MDHEN and SYDVKM. CDR3 residues: CASSLQGQQYEQYF. CDR3 coding DNA: TGTGCCAGCAGTTTACAGGGCCAACAATACGAGCAGTACTTC.